The rows below give T cell receptor beta chains drawn from one sample of a study of cytomegalovirus exposure and HLA in healthy donors. Data came from immunoSEQ multiplex PCR; TCRdb stores just in-frame clones and leaves some out. In the table there are about 33,000 clones, 45% to 55% of which are singletons. Sequencing input: PBMCs. The receptors come from a woman aged 40 to 50 in good health and CMV-seropositive. The CDR3 runs from the conserved cysteine through the conserved F or W. The order of the fields is J gene, V gene, D gene, clone size, CDR3 DNA, CDR3 protein. D genes are given only for firm matches. Clone size is shown for a subset of rows, as once, few, many or a class of expanded clone.

TRBJ2-3,TRBV5-1,NA,NA,TGCGCCAGCAGCCGAGTTCTGGACAGTTTCACAGATACGCAGTATTTT,CASSRVLDSFTDTQYF
TRBJ2-2,TRBV29-1,NA,NA,TGCAGCGTGGGGACAGTGGGGGGCGCCGGGGAGCTGTTTTTT,CSVGTVGGAGELFF
TRBJ2-3,TRBV7-2,NA,NA,TGTGCCAGCAGCGCGGGAGATACGCAGTATTTT,CASSAGDTQYF
TRBJ1-5,TRBV4-1,NA,NA,TGCGCCAGCAGCCAAGACAGGGCGAATCGGCCCCAGCATTTT,CASSQDRANRPQHF
TRBJ2-1,TRBV19,TRBD2,few,TGTGCCAGTAGTAGCGGGGGGTTTATCAATGAGCAGTTCTTC,CASSSGGFINEQFF
TRBJ2-3,TRBV7-2,NA,NA,TGTGCCAGCATCAAGGGGAGGGGGAACCCAGATACGCAGTATTTT,CASIKGRGNPDTQYF
TRBJ1-2,TRBV5-6,NA,once,TGTGCCAGCAGCTTGGCAAGGGAGGGTGGCTACACCTTC,CASSLAREGGYTF
TRBJ2-3,TRBV4-2,NA,NA,TGTGCCAGCAGCCAAGAACGGTTTCGGACGGGGGGCACAGATACGCAGTATTTT,CASSQERFRTGGTDTQYF
TRBJ1-6,TRBV28,NA,many,TGTGCCAGCAGTTTAAGACAGGCGGGCAGGTATAATTCACCCCTCCACTTT,CASSLRQAGRYNSPLHF
TRBJ1-2,TRBV6-1,NA,once,TGTGCCAGCGGTAGACAGGCGATCTATGGCTACACCTTC,CASGRQAIYGYTF
TRBJ1-1,TRBV6-5,NA,NA,TGTGCCAGCAGTTACAGGGCAGGGGAAACTGAAGCTTTCTTT,CASSYRAGETEAFF
TRBJ1-6,TRBV11-2,TRBD1,NA,TGTGCCAGCAGTTCAGGGGGCGCGGGATCACCCCTCCACTTT,CASSSGGAGSPLHF
TRBJ2-7,TRBV4-2,TRBD2,NA,TGTGCCAGCAGCCAAGAACTAGCGGGGGGCTCCTACGAGCAGTACTTC,CASSQELAGGSYEQYF
TRBJ2-1,TRBV6-6,TRBD2,NA,TGTGCCAGCACAGGACTAGCGGGGGGGTCAGTTGAGCAGTTCTTC,CASTGLAGGSVEQFF
TRBJ1-6,TRBV6-1,NA,NA,TGTGCCAGCAGTGAAATCCCAGATGCCTTTATTTCACCCCTCCACTTT,CASSEIPDAFISPLHF
TRBJ2-7,TRBV25-1,NA,few,TGTGCCAGCAGTGAATATGCAATGAGCTACGAGCAGTACTTC,CASSEYAMSYEQYF
TRBJ1-3,TRBV9,TRBD1,few,TGTGCCAGCAGCGAGGGGACAGGGTCGCCTGAGTCGGGCACCATATATTTT,CASSEGTGSPESGTIYF
TRBJ1-1,TRBV5-1,TRBD1,NA,TGCGCCAGCAGCCAAAGACAGGGTGTTATCACTGAAGCTTTCTTT,CASSQRQGVITEAFF
TRBJ1-6,TRBV19,TRBD1,few,TGTGCCAGTTCGGACAGGATCGATTCACCCCTCCACTTT,CASSDRIDSPLHF
TRBJ2-7,TRBV10-3,NA,once,TGTGCCATCAGTGACAGGGTTCACGACGAGCAGTACTTC,CAISDRVHDEQYF
TRBJ2-3,TRBV29-1,NA,NA,TGCAGCGCCGAGGCCTCGTTCACAGATACGCAGTATTTT,CSAEASFTDTQYF
TRBJ2-5,TRBV18,NA,NA,TGTGCCAGCTCACCAGGCAGGGGACCAGAGACCCAGTACTTC,CASSPGRGPETQYF
TRBJ1-4,TRBV19,TRBD1,once,TGTGCCAGCCTGAAACAGGGGGCAGGGGAAAAACTGTTTTTT,CASLKQGAGEKLFF
TRBJ1-5,TRBV12-2,NA,few,TGTGCAAGTCGCTTAGTCGGTTCCGTAGATAGCAATCAGCCCCAGCATTTT,CASRLVGSVDSNQPQHF
TRBJ1-6,TRBV13,NA,NA,TGTGCCAGCAGCACAAAGGGCAGGGGAAATTCACCCCTCCACTTT,CASSTKGRGNSPLHF
TRBJ1-2,TRBV6-5,TRBD1,medium-sized,TGTGCCAGCAGTGTGCAGACAGGGGCGGCCTATGGCTACACCTTC,CASSVQTGAAYGYTF
TRBJ2-3,TRBV4-3,TRBD2,few,TGCGCCAGCAGCCGGACTAGCGGGGGGGCAGATACGCAGTATTTT,CASSRTSGGADTQYF
TRBJ1-5,TRBV2,TRBD1,NA,TGTGCCAGCAGTGGAGGACAGGGGGATCAGCCCCAGCATTTT,CASSGGQGDQPQHF
TRBJ2-3,TRBV7-2,TRBD2,NA,TGTGCCAGCAGCTTAGTCTCGGGGGGGCCCACAGATACGCAGTATTTT,CASSLVSGGPTDTQYF
TRBJ2-7,TRBV7-2,NA,few,TGTGCCAGCAGCTTAGGAGTGGCAAACTCCGGGTCCGAGCAGTACTTC,CASSLGVANSGSEQYF
TRBJ1-1,TRBV5-4,NA,NA,TGTGCCAGCAGCTTGACCGACAGCGACACTGAAGCTTTCTTT,CASSLTDSDTEAFF
TRBJ2-7,TRBV7-9,TRBD2,few,TGTGCCAGCAGCTTTTCCTCTAGCGGGGCGTACGAGCAGTACTTC,CASSFSSSGAYEQYF
TRBJ1-5,TRBV15,NA,few,TGTGCCACCAGCACGAGGAGGGGTAATCAGCCCCAGCATTTT,CATSTRRGNQPQHF
TRBJ2-5,TRBV6-4,TRBD2,NA,TGTGCCAGCAGTGAGCTAGCGGGGGACCAAGAGACCCAGTACTTC,CASSELAGDQETQYF
TRBJ2-1,TRBV7-8,TRBD2,few,TGTGCCAGCAGCTTCCTAGCGGGGGGGCAAGATGAGCAGTTCTTC,CASSFLAGGQDEQFF
TRBJ1-1,TRBV28,NA,NA,TGTGCCAGCAGTTTGCGTGGCGGGACCCCATATGAAGCTTTCTTT,CASSLRGGTPYEAFF
TRBJ1-6,TRBV30,NA,NA,TGTGCCTGGAACGCCTACTATAATTCACCCCTCCACTTT,CAWNAYYNSPLHF
TRBJ1-1,TRBV2,NA,NA,TGTGCCAGCAGCACTAGGGCGAACACTGAAGCTTTCTTT,CASSTRANTEAFF
TRBJ2-5,TRBV7-9,TRBD1,NA,TGTGCCAGCAGCTCCGGGGACAGGGATAGAGAGACCCAGTACTTC,CASSSGDRDRETQYF
TRBJ1-4,TRBV4-1,TRBD1,few,TGCGCCAGCAGCCAAGGAGCGGGACAGGGTAATGAAAAACTGTTTTTT,CASSQGAGQGNEKLFF
TRBJ2-7,TRBV7-8,NA,NA,TGTGCCAGCAGCTCCTGGGGGACAATGTACGAGCAGTACTTC,CASSSWGTMYEQYF
TRBJ2-5,TRBV4-3,NA,NA,TGCGCCAGCAGCGCACACAGTGGCCCCCAGGAGACCCAGTACTTC,CASSAHSGPQETQYF
TRBJ1-4,TRBV4-1,NA,NA,TGCGCCAGCAGCCAAGATGGGAGCGGCTATAATGAAAAACTGTTTTTT,CASSQDGSGYNEKLFF
TRBJ1-1,TRBV6-6,NA,medium-sized,TGTGCCAGCACCCCCACAGGTTTGAACACTGAAGCTTTCTTT,CASTPTGLNTEAFF
TRBJ2-3,TRBV9,NA,few,TGTGCCAGCAGCGTAGGGAGGGGTGGACACACAGATACGCAGTATTTT,CASSVGRGGHTDTQYF
TRBJ1-1,TRBV7-8,NA,NA,TGTGCCAGCAGCTTCGCCAGGGGGAACACTGAAGCTTTCTTT,CASSFARGNTEAFF
TRBJ1-2,TRBV5-1,NA,NA,TGCGCCAGCAGCTTGGCCAAGTTTTCAGGGTTAACACACTATGGCTACACCTTC,CASSLAKFSGLTHYGYTF
TRBJ2-1,TRBV11-1,NA,medium-sized,TGTGCCAGCAGCTTATTTTACTCCCCCTACAATGAGCAGTTCTTC,CASSLFYSPYNEQFF
TRBJ2-5,TRBV15,NA,NA,TGTGCCACCAGCAGGGGTGGGGGGAAGGAGACCCAGTACTTC,CATSRGGGKETQYF
TRBJ1-1,TRBV6-1,NA,few,TGTGCCAGCAGTGAAGTGGGGCATTGGCCGAACACTGAAGCTTTCTTT,CASSEVGHWPNTEAFF
TRBJ2-5,TRBV7-2,TRBD1,NA,TGTGCCAGCAGTCGCCCCGGACAGGGGTCCCAAGAGACCCAGTACTTC,CASSRPGQGSQETQYF
TRBJ2-3,TRBV30,TRBD1,NA,TGTGCCTGGAGGGCACAGGGGACAGGGCGCCTAGATACGCAGTATTTT,CAWRAQGTGRLDTQYF